The rows below give T cell receptor beta chains drawn from one sample of a study of blood T cell repertoires in COVID-19. The data were produced by immunoSEQ multiplex PCR, yet TCRdb's version contains in-frame clones alone and is incomplete. The sample has about 89,000 clones; approximately 80% are singletons. Sequencing used peripheral blood. These receptors all stem from a woman older than 75 with acute or convalescent COVID-19. Both conserved end residues are part of each CDR3. Fields, in order: V gene, D gene, CDR3 protein. A D gene is named only where the DNA matches it firmly.

v_call: TRBV3-1/TRBV3-2
d_call: TRBD1
cdr3_aa: CASSPSRGQAEENIQYF

v_call: TRBV3-1/TRBV3-2
d_call: TRBD2
cdr3_aa: CASSQAILGLAGRADTQYF

v_call: TRBV7-2
d_call: NA
cdr3_aa: CASSLHRHQGTQYF

v_call: TRBV11-2
d_call: NA
cdr3_aa: CASSLLFSGANVLTF

v_call: TRBV5-1
d_call: NA
cdr3_aa: CASSFSGGVEETQYF

v_call: TRBV5-1
d_call: NA
cdr3_aa: CASSLATDYNEQFF

v_call: TRBV9
d_call: TRBD1
cdr3_aa: CASARTGTESSPLHF

v_call: TRBV7-9
d_call: TRBD1
cdr3_aa: CASSPGQGSAEKLFF

v_call: TRBV6-6
d_call: NA
cdr3_aa: CASRTTSSTDTQYF

v_call: TRBV29-1
d_call: NA
cdr3_aa: CSLSGLTSTDTQYF

v_call: TRBV19
d_call: TRBD1
cdr3_aa: CASSRGDRGYNEQFF

v_call: TRBV18
d_call: NA
cdr3_aa: CASSPSGAGNQPQHF

v_call: TRBV7-8
d_call: TRBD1
cdr3_aa: CASSTRQGGYGYTF

v_call: TRBV19
d_call: TRBD1
cdr3_aa: CASSIDRATGDQPQHF